Following are 8 T cell receptor beta chains from one sample sequenced in a study of cytomegalovirus exposure and HLA in healthy donors. Method: immunoSEQ multiplex PCR; TCRdb's copy keeps in-frame clones and lacks some. Here the sample spans 250,000 to 350,000 clones, roughly 90% being singletons. Specimen: PBMCs. The receptors come from a woman aged 25 to 39 in good health and CMV-seropositive.

The chain employs TRBV7-9 and TRBJ1-5; no clear D gene. Germline V gene data show CDR1 as SEHNR and CDR2 as FQNEAQ (reference sequence). Trimming cost V 1 base and J 7 bases, with 8 bases left between them. The CDR3 runs 13 residues. The chain's CDR3 is CASSLVGEQPQHF. CDR3 DNA: TGTGCCAGCAGCTTAGTCGGGGAACAGCCCCAGCATTTT. The full variable domain, completed using reference TRBV7-9 and TRBJ1-5, is DTGVSQNPRHKITKRGQNVTFRCDPISEHNRLYWYRQTLGQGPEFLTYFQNEAQLEKSRLLSDRFSAERPKGSFSTLEIQRTEQGDSAMYLCASSLVGEQPQHFGDGTRLSIL.

V and J are TRBV19 and TRBJ1-5; 10 bases are shared with TRBD1. In germline, CDR1 is LNHDA, CDR2 SQIVND (reference sequence). The CDR3 has 15 residues. Trimming removed 4 bases from V and 6 bases from J; junction bases left unmatched: 6. The CDR3 DNA is TGTGCCAGTAGTAGGGGACAGGGGTTTGGTCAGCCCCAGCATTTT. Its translation: CASSRGQGFGQPQHF. Full variable domain (missing parts from reference TRBV19 and TRBJ1-5): DGGITQSPKYLFRKEGQNVTLSCEQNLNHDAMYWYRQDPGQGLRLIYYSQIVNDFQKGDIAEGYSVSREKKESFPLTVTSAQKNPTAFYLCASSRGQGFGQPQHFGDGTRLSIL.

This clone was recorded a few times. The chain uses TRBV10-3 and TRBJ2-7; D remains unclear. Germline CDR1 reads ENHRY; CDR2 reads SYGVKD. CDR3 length: 13 amino acids. V was pared by 2 bases and J by 1 base, with 6 bases between. The CDR3 sequence is CAISEPVSYEQYF. For the CDR3, the DNA is TGTGCCATCAGTGAGCCGGTTTCCTACGAGCAGTACTTC.

The V and J genes are TRBV9 and TRBJ1-1; the match to TRBD1 covers 9 bases. CDR3 length equals 15 residues. With V trimmed by 3 bases and J by 0 bases, 3 bases remained unmatched. Per the germline V gene, CDR1 is SGDLS and CDR2 is YYNGEE. The CDR3 loop reads CASSDTGGLNTEAFF. The CDR3 coding sequence is TGTGCCAGCAGCGACACAGGGGGCTTGAACACTGAAGCTTTCTTT.

This chain joins TRBV7-9 and TRBJ2-5; 11 bases fit TRBD2. This CDR3 has 16 amino acids. Trimming at V came to 3 bases and at J to 4 bases, leaving 7 bases not matched to a gene. Per germline, CDR1 SEHNR and CDR2 FQNEAQ (reference sequence). For the CDR3, the DNA is TGTGCCAGCAGCTTGGTAGCGGGAGGGCCGGGAGAGACCCAGTACTTC. It yields the protein CASSLVAGGPGETQYF.

The CDR3 region is CASSLVAGANTGELFF. In nucleotides, the CDR3 is TGTGCCAGCAGCTTAGTAGCGGGGGCGAACACCGGGGAGCTGTTTTTT. The rearrangement joins TRBV7-2 to TRBJ2-2; TRBD2 agrees at 9 bases. The CDR3 sequence is 16 residues long. The junction had 0 bases not matched to a gene; V was cut back by 1 base and J by 0 bases. The V gene's germline CDR1 is SGHTA and CDR2 FQGNSA.

V gene TRBV4-2 combines with J gene TRBJ2-5; D uncertain. Trimming shortened V by 4 bases and J by 0 bases, and 12 bases separated the two germline ends. The CDR3 runs to 15 residues. In germline, CDR1 is LGHNA, CDR2 YNFKEQ. Here the CDR3 DNA reads TGTGCCAGCAGCCTCGCTCGGGCTGACCAAGAGACCCAGTACTTC. Translated: CASSLARADQETQYF.

V and J are TRBV29-1 and TRBJ2-6; tentative D call: TRBD1 (5 bases). The V end lost 3 bases, the J end lost 2 bases, and 11 bases lay between the germline ends. The CDR3 length is 15 residues. Germline V gene data show CDR1 as SQVTM and CDR2 as ANQGSEA. CDR3 bases: TGCAGCGTTGAGTATCAGGGCACTGGGGCCAACGTCCTGACTTTC. Translating it yields CSVEYQGTGANVLTF.